This T cell receptor beta chain came from a study of cytotoxic CD8 clonotypes in ibrutinib-treated CLL (dated by TCRdb to about 2021). In the study overall: In this cohort, 15 or so patients were treatment-naive and about a dozen were relapsed/refractory, while about 17 had unmutated IGHV. Responses were partial in some 24 patients and complete in 2; after median about 5.5 years follow-up, 14 stayed in remission and approximately 12 progressed. Samples at response were collected after a median of approximately twelve months of treatment, with a range of 6 to 36 months. Samples averaged approximately 260,000 productive templates and more than 85,000 productive rearrangements. Of the approximately 94 people in the trial, approximately 28 had longitudinal samples available. Cryopreserved peripheral blood mononuclear cells were collected at three points: before therapy, at response, and at either sustained remission or disease progression. All remission and progressive disease samples were collected while patients were still receiving ibrutinib.

Interpreted using the paper, the time point label stands for: about twelve months on ibrutinib. Roughly 1.8 micrograms of genomic DNA were extracted from cryopreserved PBMCs for TCR beta library preparation. High-throughput TCR beta sequencing was performed on longitudinal blood samples from CLL patients receiving ibrutinib monotherapy. Patients were enrolled in a phase 2 open-label single-center ibrutinib monotherapy trial. A MiSeq instrument was used for deep resolution sequencing, which targeted depths ranging from 1 in 1 million up to 1 in 200,000 T cells, with coverage averaging 10x for each clonotype. The immunoSEQ hsTCRB Kit was used to generate TCR beta libraries. Per the authors' processing: Data were analyzed with ImmunoSEQ Data Assistant and ImmunoSEQ Analyzer, with V, D and J genes assigned per IMGT definitions. Clonality, with values ranging from 0 to 1, was calculated as one minus the normalized Shannon entropy of productive rearrangement frequencies. Only overrepresented clonotypes making up at least 0.05% of each patient's repertoire were included in the public clonotype analysis. Around 13 age-matched healthy donor repertoires from immuneACCESS were used as controls for clonality. TCRdb limited this immuneACCESS table to in-frame rearrangements with V and J called. A share of clones is missing; checked studies link under half to unresolved V genes, and the rest is unexplained. V and J calls and clone size are as listed in that table; D and trimming were resolved from the DNA. The sample contains approximately 190,000 clones, approximately 79% of them found a single time. Roughly 11% of the sample rests with the top ten.

Turning to this clone: Its antigen is still unknown. Base qualities are not provided; no much larger clone lies one nucleotide away.

On the study overall, not on this receptor specifically: Lymph node repertoires were not examined, and the timing of sampling was not matched between patients in sustained remission and those whose disease progressed. Baseline clonality was found to be higher than that of age-matched healthy donors and was strongly correlated with circulating CD8+ T-cell counts. Public clonotypes were rare and either shrank or stayed stable during treatment, and the rise in clonality at ibrutinib response reflected expansion of private clonotypes. Clonality increased at ibrutinib response, stayed stable in sustained remission, and fell back toward baseline at progression.

There are 16 amino acids in the CDR3, from cysteine to phenylalanine inclusive. The DNA shown is the 48-base CDR3, in frame from base 1. As encoded in the germline V gene (reference sequence), CDR1 is SEHNR while CDR2 is FQNEAQ. Trimming accounts for 0 bases at V and 6 bases at J, while the number of junction bases matched to no gene is 9. The receptor's source is a human donor with chronic lymphocytic leukemia. The sequence joins TRBV7-9 to TRBJ2-7; 9 nucleotides in the junction match TRBD1. Here the sequenced sample was PBMCs, taken after 12 months of ibrutinib treatment. The bases read TGTGCCAGCAGCTTAGCCCTCGCCGGGACAGGGTCCGAGCAGTACTTC. Protein translation: CASSLALAGTGSEQYF.